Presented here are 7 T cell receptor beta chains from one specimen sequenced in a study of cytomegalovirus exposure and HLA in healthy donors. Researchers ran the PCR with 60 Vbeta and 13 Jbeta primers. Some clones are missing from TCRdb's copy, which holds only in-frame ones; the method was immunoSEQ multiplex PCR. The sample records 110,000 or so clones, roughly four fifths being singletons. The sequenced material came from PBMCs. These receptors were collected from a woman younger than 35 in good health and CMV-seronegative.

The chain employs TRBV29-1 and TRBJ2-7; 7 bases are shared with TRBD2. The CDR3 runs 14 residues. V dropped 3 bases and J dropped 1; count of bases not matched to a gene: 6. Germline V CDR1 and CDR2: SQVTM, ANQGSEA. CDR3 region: CSVDGGLGSYEQYF. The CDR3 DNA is TGCAGCGTTGACGGGGGGTTGGGGTCCTACGAGCAGTACTTC.

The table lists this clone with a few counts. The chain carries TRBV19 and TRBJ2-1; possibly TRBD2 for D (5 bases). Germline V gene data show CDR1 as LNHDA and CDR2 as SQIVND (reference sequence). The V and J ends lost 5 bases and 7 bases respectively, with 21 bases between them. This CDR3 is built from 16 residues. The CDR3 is CASSVPLALMGNEQFF. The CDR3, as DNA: TGTGCCAGTAGTGTCCCCCTAGCTCTGATGGGAAATGAGCAGTTCTTC.

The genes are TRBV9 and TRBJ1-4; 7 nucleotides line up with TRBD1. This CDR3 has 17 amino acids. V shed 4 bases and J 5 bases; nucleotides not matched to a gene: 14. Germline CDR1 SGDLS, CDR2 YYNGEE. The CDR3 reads CASSRVTETGFNEKLFF. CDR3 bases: TGTGCCAGCAGCCGCGTAACTGAGACAGGGTTCAATGAAAAACTGTTTTTT.

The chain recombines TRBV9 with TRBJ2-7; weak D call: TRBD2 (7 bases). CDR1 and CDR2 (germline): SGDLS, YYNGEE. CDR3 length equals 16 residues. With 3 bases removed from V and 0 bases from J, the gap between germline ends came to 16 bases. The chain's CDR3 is CASSGGPGGRSYEQYF. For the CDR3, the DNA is TGTGCCAGCAGCGGGGGCCCCGGGGGGCGCTCCTACGAGCAGTACTTC. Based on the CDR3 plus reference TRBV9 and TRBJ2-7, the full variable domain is DSGVTQTPKHLITATGQRVTLRCSPRSGDLSVYWYQQSLDQGLQFLIQYYNGEERAKGNILERFSAQQFPDLHSELNLSSLELGDSALYFCASSGGPGGRSYEQYFGPGTRLTVT.

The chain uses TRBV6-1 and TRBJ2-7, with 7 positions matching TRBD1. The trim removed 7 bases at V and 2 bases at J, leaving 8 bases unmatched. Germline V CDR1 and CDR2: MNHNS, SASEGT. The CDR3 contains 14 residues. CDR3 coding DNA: TGTGCCAGCACCCCCGGGACAGAGGCCTACGAGCAGTACTTC. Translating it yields CASTPGTEAYEQYF.

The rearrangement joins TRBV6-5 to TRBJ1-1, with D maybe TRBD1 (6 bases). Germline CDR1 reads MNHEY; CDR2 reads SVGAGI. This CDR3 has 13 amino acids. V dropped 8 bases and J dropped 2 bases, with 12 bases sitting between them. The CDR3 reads CASSDSLNTEAFF. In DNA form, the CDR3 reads TGTGCCAGCTCGGACAGTCTTAACACTGAAGCTTTCTTT.

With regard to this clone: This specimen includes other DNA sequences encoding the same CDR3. The CDR3 DNA reads TGTGCCAGCAGCCTTGACAGGAGCTCCTACGAGCAGTACTTC. Its protein product is CASSLDRSSYEQYF. The gene calls are TRBV13 and TRBJ2-7, with D possibly TRBD1 on 6 matching bases. The CDR3 is made up of 14 amino acids. Germline CDR1 is PRHDT and CDR2 is FYEKMQ (reference sequence). V lost 5 bases and J 0 bases, leaving 11 bases between the germline ends.